The TCR beta chain described here comes from a study of human T cells and chemical hapten exposure. In TCRdb, the RACE reads were re-called with MiXCR into one record per CDR3 protein. The profile covers tens of thousands of distinct CDR3 sequences, with roughly 9.5% appearing a single time and roughly 15% taken by the ten largest. CDR3 length equals 13 residues. CDR1 and CDR2 from the germline V gene are SGHTA and FQGNSA. V trimming: 6 bases; J trimming: 4 bases; junction bases outside the gene matches: 4. This clonotype was counted a few times. Stated time point: patch test 3, about 24 weeks after DPC sensitization. The treatment denotes: therapeutic diphenylcyclopropenone sensitization with weekly scalp DPC.

The V and J genes are TRBV7-2 and TRBJ1-1, with 8 nucleotides matching TRBD1. The sequence came from a woman between 35 and 50 years old with alopecia areata. Some clones in this sample may be carry-over from other donors' samples. Material: whole blood, obtained in connection with sensitization to the hapten diphenylcyclopropenone (DPC). CDR3 residues: CASSTTGGTEAFF. In DNA form, the CDR3 reads TGTGCCAGCAGTACAACAGGGGGCACTGAAGCTTTCTTT.